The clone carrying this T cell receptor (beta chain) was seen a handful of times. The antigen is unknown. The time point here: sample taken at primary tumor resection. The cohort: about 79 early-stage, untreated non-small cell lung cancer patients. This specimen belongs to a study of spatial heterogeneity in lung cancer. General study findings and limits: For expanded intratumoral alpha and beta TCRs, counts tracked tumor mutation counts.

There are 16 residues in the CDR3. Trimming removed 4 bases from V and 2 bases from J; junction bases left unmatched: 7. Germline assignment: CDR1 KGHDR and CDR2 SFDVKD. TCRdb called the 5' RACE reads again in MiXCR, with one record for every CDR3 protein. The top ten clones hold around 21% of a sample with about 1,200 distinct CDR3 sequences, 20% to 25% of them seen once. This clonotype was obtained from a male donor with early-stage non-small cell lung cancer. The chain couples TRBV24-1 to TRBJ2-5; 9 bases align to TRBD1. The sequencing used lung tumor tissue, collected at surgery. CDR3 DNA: TGTGCCACCAGTGAACCCGGGACAGGGAGACAAGAGACCCAGTACTTC. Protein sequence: CATSEPGTGRQETQYF.